This TCR beta chain was found in a study of cytomegalovirus exposure and HLA in healthy donors. Turning to this clone: Antigen specificity is unknown.

This CDR3 is built from 17 residues. Germline CDR1 and CDR2: SGHDN and FVKESK. The V segment lost 3 bases and the J segment 5 bases; nucleotides outside the gene matches: 10. Researchers ran the PCR with 60 Vbeta and 13 Jbeta primers. Using immunoSEQ multiplex PCR, the repertoire was profiled, and TCRdb retains in-frame clones only, with some absent. The top ten clones hold about 3.3% of a sample with some 90,000 clones, 78% of them seen once. Whole-study findings and limits: Immune exposure information available was restricted to CMV serostatus. Earlier analysis found most TCR beta V segments productive about 90% or about 30% of the time. Some segments of the V type, notably TRBV6-2 and TRBV6-3, were excluded as indistinguishable.

The source of this sequence is a woman aged 40 to 49 in good health and CMV-seronegative. The chain uses TRBV14 and TRBJ2-1; 10 nucleotides agree with TRBD2. The specimen sequenced was PBMCs. CDR3 sequence reads: CASSQHHRTSGNNEQFF. The CDR3 DNA is TGTGCCAGCAGCCAGCATCATCGGACTAGCGGTAACAATGAGCAGTTCTTC.